The sequence of this TCR beta chain was determined in a study of blood T cells in healthy people across ages. Per germline, CDR1 SGHRS and CDR2 YFSETQ. The CDR3 has 15 amino acids. Trimming at V came to 4 bases and at J to 2 bases, leaving 8 bases not matched to a gene. Broader study findings: Naive CD4+ cell counts and diversity both ran higher in long-lived than in aged donors. Not knowing donor CMV status may have confounded expanded clonotype changes.

Together with a sample-barcoded 5' primer, a J-beta primer mix was included in a second PCR lasting about 6 to 11 cycles. Via MiXCR, TCRdb re-called the 5' RACE reads, giving one row per CDR3 protein. The sample consists of 600,000 to 850,000 distinct CDR3 sequences, roughly 44% of them appearing once. This clonotype was detected only a few times. The antigen remains unidentified. The chain carries TRBV5-1 and TRBJ2-5, with TRBD1 identical over 7 bases. The sequencing sample was made of blood. This TCR was sampled from a woman in her sixties in good health. The CDR3 loop is CASSGRDSRQETQYF. The CDR3 nucleotides are TGCGCCAGCAGCGGCAGGGACAGTCGACAAGAGACCCAGTACTTC.